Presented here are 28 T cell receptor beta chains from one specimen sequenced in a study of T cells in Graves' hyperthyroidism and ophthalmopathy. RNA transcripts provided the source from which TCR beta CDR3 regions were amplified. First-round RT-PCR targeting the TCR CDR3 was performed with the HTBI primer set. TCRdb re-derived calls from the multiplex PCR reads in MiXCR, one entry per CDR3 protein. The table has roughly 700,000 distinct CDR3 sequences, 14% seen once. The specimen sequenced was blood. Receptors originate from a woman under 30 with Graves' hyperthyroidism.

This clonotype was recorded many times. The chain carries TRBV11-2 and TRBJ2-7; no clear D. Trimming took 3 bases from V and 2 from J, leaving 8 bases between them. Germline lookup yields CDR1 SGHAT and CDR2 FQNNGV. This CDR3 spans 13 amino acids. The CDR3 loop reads CASSFATTYEQYF. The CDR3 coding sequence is TGTGCCAGCAGCTTTGCAACCACCTACGAGCAGTACTTC.

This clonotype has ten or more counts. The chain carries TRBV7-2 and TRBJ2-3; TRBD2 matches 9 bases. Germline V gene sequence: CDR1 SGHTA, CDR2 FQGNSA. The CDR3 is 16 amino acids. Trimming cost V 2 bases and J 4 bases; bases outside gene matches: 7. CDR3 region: CASSLFGREGSDTQYF. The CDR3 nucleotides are TGTGCCAGCAGCTTATTTGGGCGGGAGGGATCAGATACGCAGTATTTT.

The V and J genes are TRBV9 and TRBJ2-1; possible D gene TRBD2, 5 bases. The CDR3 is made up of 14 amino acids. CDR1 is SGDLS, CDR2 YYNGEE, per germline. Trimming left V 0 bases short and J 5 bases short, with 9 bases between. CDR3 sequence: CASSVGALDNEQFF. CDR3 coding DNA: TGTGCCAGCAGCGTAGGGGCACTAGACAATGAGCAGTTCTTC.

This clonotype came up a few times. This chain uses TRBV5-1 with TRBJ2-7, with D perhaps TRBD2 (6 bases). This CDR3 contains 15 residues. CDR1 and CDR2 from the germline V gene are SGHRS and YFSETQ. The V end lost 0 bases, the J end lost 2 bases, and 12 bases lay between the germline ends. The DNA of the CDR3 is TGCGCCAGCAGCTTGGATGCGGGACCTGCCTACGAGCAGTACTTC. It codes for CASSLDAGPAYEQYF.

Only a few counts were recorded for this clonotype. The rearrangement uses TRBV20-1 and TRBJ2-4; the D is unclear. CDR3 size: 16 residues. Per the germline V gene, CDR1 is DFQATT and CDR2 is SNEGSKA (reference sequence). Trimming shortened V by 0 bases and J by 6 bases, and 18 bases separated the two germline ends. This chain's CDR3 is CSARDEVVYSRNIQYF. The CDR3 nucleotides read TGCAGTGCTAGAGATGAGGTGGTCTACAGTAGAAACATTCAGTACTTC.

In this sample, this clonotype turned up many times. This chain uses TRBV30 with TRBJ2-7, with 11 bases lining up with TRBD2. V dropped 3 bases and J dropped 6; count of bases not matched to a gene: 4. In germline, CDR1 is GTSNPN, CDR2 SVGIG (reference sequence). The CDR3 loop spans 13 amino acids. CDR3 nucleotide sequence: TGTGCCTGGAGACTAGCGGGAGTTCTCGAGCAGTACTTC. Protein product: CAWRLAGVLEQYF.

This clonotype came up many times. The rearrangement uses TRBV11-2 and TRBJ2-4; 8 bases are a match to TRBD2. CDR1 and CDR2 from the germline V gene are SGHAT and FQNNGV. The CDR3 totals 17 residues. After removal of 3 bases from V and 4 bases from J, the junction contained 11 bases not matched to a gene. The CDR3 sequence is CASSLARGGLGKNIQYF. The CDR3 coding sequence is TGTGCCAGCAGCTTGGCCAGAGGGGGACTAGGGAAAAACATTCAGTACTTC.

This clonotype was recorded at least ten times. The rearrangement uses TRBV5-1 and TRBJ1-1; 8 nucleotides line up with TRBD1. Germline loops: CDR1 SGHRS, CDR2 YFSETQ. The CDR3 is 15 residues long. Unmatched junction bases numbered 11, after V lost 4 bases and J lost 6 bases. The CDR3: CASSTRTGRVAEAFF. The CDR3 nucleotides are TGCGCCAGCAGCACTCGGACAGGGCGGGTCGCTGAAGCTTTCTTT.

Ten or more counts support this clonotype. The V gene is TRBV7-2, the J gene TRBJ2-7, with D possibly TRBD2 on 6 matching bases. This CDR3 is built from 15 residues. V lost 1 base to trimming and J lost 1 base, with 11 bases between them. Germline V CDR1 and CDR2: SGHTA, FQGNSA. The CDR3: CASSLEVEGSYEQYF. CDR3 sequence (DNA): TGTGCCAGCAGCTTAGAAGTGGAGGGATCCTACGAGCAGTACTTC.

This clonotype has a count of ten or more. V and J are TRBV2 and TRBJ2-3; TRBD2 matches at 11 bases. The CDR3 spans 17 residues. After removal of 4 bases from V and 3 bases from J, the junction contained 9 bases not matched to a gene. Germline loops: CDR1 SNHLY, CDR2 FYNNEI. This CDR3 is CASSGDSGRALTDTQYF. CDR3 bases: TGTGCCAGCAGTGGGGATAGCGGGAGGGCCTTGACAGATACGCAGTATTTT.

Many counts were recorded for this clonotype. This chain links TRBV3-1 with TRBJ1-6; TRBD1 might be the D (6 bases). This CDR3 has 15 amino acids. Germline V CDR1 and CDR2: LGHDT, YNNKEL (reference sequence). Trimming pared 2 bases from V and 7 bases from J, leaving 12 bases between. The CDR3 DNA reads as TGTGCCAGCAGCCAATGGGGGCAGAAGAATTCACCCCTCCACTTT. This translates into CASSQWGQKNSPLHF.

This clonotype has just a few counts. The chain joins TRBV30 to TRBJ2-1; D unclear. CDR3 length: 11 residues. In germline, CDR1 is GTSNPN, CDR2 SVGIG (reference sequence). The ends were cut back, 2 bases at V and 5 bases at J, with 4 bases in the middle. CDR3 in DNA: TGTGCCTGGAGTCGAGACAATGAGCAGTTCTTC. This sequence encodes CAWSRDNEQFF.

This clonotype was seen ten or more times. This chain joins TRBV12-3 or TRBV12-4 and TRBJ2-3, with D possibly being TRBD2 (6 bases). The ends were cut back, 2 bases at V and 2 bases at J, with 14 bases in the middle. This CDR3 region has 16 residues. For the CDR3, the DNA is TGTGCCAGCAGTTTAAGGCGGGGTGGTTCCACAGATACGCAGTATTTT. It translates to CASSLRRGGSTDTQYF.

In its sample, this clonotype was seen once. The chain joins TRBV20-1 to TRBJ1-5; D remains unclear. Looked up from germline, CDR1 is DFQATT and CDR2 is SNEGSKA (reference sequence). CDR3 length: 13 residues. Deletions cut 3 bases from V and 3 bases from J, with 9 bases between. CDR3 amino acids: CSARASFNQPQHF. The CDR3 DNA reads TGCAGTGCTAGGGCCAGCTTCAATCAGCCCCAGCATTTT.

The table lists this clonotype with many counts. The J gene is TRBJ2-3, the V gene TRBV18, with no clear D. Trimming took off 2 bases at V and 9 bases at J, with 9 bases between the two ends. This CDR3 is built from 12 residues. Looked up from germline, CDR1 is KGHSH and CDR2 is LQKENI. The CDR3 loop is CASSPDPLTQYF. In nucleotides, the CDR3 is TGTGCCAGCTCACCAGACCCCCTGACGCAGTATTTT.

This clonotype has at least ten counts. CDR3 nucleotide sequence: TGTGCCAGCTCACAGGGGACAGGGGGAATGAACACTGAAGCTTTCTTT. Its protein is CASSQGTGGMNTEAFF. The rearrangement joins TRBV18 to TRBJ1-1; 11 nucleotides agree with TRBD1. Trimming removed 4 bases from V and 0 bases from J; junction bases left unmatched: 4. In germline, CDR1 is KGHSH, CDR2 LQKENI. The CDR3 sequence is 16 residues long.

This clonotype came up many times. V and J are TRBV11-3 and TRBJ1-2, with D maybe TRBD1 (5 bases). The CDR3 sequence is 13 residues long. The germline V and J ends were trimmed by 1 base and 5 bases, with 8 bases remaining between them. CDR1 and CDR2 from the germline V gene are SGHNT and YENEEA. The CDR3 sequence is CASSLGDSYGYTF. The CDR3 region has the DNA TGTGCCAGCAGCTTAGGAGACAGTTATGGCTACACCTTC. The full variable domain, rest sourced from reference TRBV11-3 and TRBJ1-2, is EAGVVQSPRYKIIEKKQPVAFWCNPISGHNTLYWYLQNLGQGPELLIRYENEEAVDDSQLPKDRFSAERLKGVDSTLKIQPAELGDSAVYLCASSLGDSYGYTFGSGTRLTVV.

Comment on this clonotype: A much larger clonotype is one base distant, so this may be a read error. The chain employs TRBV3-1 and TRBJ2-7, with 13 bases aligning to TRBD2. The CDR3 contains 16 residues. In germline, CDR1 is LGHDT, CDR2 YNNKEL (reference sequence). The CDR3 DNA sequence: TGTGCCAGCAGCCAACAAGGACTAGCGGGAGTGTACGAGCAGTGCTTC. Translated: CASSQQGLAGVYEQCF.

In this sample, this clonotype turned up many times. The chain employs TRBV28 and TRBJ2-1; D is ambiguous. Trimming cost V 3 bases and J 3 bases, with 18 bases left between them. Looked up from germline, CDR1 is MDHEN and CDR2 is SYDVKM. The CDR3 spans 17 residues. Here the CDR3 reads CASSFRRLQTVYNEQFF. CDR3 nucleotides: TGTGCCAGCAGTTTTCGTCGACTCCAGACCGTCTACAATGAGCAGTTCTTC.

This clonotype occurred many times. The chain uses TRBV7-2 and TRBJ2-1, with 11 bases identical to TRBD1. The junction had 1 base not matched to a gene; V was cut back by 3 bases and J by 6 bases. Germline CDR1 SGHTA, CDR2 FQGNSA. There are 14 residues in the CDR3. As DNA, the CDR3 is TGTGCCAGCAGCTTGGACAGGGGGCGCAATGAGCAGTTCTTC. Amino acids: CASSLDRGRNEQFF.

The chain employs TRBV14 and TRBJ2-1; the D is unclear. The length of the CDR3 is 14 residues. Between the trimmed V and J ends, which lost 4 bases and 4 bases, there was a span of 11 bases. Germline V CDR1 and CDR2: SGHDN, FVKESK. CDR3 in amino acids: CASSLTNPYNEQFF. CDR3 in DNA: TGTGCCAGCAGCCTCACTAATCCTTACAATGAGCAGTTCTTC. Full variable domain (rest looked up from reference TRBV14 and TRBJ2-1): EAGVTQFPSHSVIEKGQTVTLRCDPISGHDNLYWYRRVMGKEIKFLLHFVKESKQDESGMPNNRFLAERTGGTYSTLKVQPAELEDSGVYFCASSLTNPYNEQFFGPGTRLTVL.

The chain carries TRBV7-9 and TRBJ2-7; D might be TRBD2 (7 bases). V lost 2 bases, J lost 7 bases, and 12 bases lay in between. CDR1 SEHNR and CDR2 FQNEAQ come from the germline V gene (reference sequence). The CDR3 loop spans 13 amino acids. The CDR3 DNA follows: TGTGCCAGCAGCTTAAAGGGGGGAGGGGAGCAGTACTTC. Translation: CASSLKGGGEQYF.

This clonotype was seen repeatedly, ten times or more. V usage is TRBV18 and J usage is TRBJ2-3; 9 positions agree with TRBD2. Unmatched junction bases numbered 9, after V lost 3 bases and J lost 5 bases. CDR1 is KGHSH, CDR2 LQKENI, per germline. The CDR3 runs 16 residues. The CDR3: CASSPTGSGRQDTQYF. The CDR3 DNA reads TGTGCCAGCTCACCTACGGGAAGCGGGAGGCAAGATACGCAGTATTTT.

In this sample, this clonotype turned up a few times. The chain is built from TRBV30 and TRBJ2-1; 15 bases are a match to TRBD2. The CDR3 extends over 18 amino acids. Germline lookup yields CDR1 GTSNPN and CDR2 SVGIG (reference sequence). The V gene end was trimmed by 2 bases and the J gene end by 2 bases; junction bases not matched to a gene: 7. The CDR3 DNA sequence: TGTGCCTGGAGTCCCCGGACTAGCGGGAGGGCCGCCTACAATGAGCAGTTCTTC. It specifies CAWSPRTSGRAAYNEQFF. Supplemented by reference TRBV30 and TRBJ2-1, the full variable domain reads SQTIHQWPATLVQPVGSPLSLECTVEGTSNPNLYWYRQAAGRGLQLLFYSVGIGQISSEVPQNLSASRPQDRQFILSSKKLLLSDSGFYLCAWSPRTSGRAAYNEQFFGPGTRLTVL.

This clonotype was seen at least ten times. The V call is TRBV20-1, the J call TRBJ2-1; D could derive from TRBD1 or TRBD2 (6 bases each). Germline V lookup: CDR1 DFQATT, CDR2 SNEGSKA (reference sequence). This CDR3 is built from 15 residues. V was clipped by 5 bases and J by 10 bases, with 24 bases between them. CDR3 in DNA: TGCAGTGCTTCTCGACAGGCGGGACTCCCCGGGGAGCAGTTCTTC. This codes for CSASRQAGLPGEQFF.

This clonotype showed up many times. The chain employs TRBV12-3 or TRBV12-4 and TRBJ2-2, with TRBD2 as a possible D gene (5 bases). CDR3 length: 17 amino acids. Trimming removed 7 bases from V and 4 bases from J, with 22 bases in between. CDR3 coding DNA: TGTGCCAGCAATCCCCGCCCGGCCTTCCGGGGCACCGGGGAGCTGTTTTTT. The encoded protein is CASNPRPAFRGTGELFF.

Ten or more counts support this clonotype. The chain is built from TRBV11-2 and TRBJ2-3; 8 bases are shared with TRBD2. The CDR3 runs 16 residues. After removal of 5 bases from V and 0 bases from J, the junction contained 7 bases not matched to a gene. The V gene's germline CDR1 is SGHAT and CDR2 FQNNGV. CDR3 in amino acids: CASSPSGTRSTDTQYF. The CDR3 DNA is TGTGCCAGCAGCCCCTCCGGGACTAGGAGCACAGATACGCAGTATTTT.

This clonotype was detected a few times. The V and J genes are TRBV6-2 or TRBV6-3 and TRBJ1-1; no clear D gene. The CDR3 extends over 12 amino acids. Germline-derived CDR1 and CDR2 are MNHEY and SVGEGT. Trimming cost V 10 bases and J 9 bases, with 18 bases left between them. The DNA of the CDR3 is TGTGCCACCCGCCCAACGACATACCAAGCTTTCTTT. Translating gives CATRPTTYQAFF.